The clone carrying this T cell receptor beta chain was picked up a small number of times. Its antigen is still unknown. This record belongs to a study of chemoradiotherapy in HPV16-positive cancers. Study-wide context: A couple of HPV16-positive patients' cells yielded candidate HPV-specific clones and common motifs. Broader study findings: Non-HPV-specific T cells did not expand in tumors during treatment, whereas candidate HPV-specific clones and E7-related motifs did.

Trimming pared 2 bases from V and 4 bases from J, leaving 13 bases between. Germline CDR1 is MNHNS and CDR2 is SASEGT. The length of the CDR3 is 15 residues. Assay used: immunoSEQ multiplex PCR; TCRdb lists only in-frame clones, some missing. The sample lists 6,500 to 9,000 clones; 80% to 90% were seen once. This sample comprised tumor tissue, obtained from a patient who underwent chemoradiotherapy. The chain combines TRBV6-1 with TRBJ2-3; perhaps TRBD2 as D (6 bases). This TCR was recovered from a human donor with HPV-associated anogenital cancer. The CDR3 sequence: CASSEIWGTADTQYF. As DNA, the CDR3 is TGTGCCAGCAGTGAAATTTGGGGGACTGCAGATACGCAGTATTTT.